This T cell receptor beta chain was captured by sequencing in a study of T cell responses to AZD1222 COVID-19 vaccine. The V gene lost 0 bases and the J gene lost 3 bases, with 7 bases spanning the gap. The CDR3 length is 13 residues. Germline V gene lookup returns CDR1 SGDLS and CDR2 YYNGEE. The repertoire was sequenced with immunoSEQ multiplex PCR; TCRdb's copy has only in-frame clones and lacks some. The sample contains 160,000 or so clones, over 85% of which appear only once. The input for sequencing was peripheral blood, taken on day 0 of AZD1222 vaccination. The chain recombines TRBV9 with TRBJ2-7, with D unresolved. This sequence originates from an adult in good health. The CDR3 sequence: CASSVGISYEQYF. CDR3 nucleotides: TGTGCCAGCAGCGTAGGAATCAGCTACGAGCAGTACTTC. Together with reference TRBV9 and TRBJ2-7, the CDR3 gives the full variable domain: DSGVTQTPKHLITATGQRVTLRCSPRSGDLSVYWYQQSLDQGLQFLIQYYNGEERAKGNILERFSAQQFPDLHSELNLSSLELGDSALYFCASSVGISYEQYFGPGTRLTVT.